Below, one T cell receptor beta chain is given with its context. Gene labels here are mouse ones. Other DNA sequences within the sample encode an identical CDR3. Time point indicated: mouse harvest day 14 after allogeneic transplant. Mouse grafts combined 10^7 T-cell-depleted bone marrow cells with 10^6 splenic CD5+ T cells. This mouse GVHD model was MHC-mismatched B6 to BALB/c, profiled day 7 or 14. Some clones are missing from TCRdb's copy, which holds only in-frame ones; the method was immunoSEQ multiplex PCR. This sample has around 3,100 clones, with less than 55% found just once. The record originates from a study of tissue T cells after allogeneic stem cell transplantation. Source material: lymph node tissue. This clonotype originated in a female BALB/c mouse given C57BL/6 T cells with graft-versus-host disease after an allogeneic hematopoietic cell transplant.

The covered CDR3 bases are TGTGCAAGCAGCTTAGCTGGGGGGCAAGACACCCAGTAC. This sequence encodes CASSLAGGQDTQY. The full CDR3 sequence reads CASSLAGGQDTQYF. V is TRBV16 and J is TRBJ2-5; 8 bases align to TRBD2. The read terminates 1 residue before the CDR3 end, so the remaining end is supplied by the germline J gene. V gave up 1 base and J gave up 3 bases; unmatched junction bases: 0. The V gene's germline CDR1 is SGHSA and CDR2 FRNQAP. The CDR3 spans 14 residues.